The 3 T cell receptor beta chains listed next were all sequenced from one sample in a study of T-cell reconstitution after alpha-beta-depleted transplantation in children. Unique molecular identifiers were incorporated during preparation of the TCRbeta library. TCRdb reprocessed the PCR reads with MiXCR, giving one entry per CDR3 protein. The table includes about 900,000 distinct CDR3 sequences, roughly 31% detected once. Sequenced here: PBMCs, mostly from graft donor cells, sampled 360 days after TCRalphabeta/CD19-depleted stem cell transplant. The source of these receptors is a boy under two years old who had a stem cell transplant for SCID, so the T cells may come from the graft donor.

This rearrangement joins TRBV20-1 to TRBJ2-5; unclear D gene. The V gene's germline CDR1 is DFQATT and CDR2 SNEGSKA (reference sequence). This CDR3 is built from 14 residues. The V end was cut by 4 bases, the J end by 2 bases, with 14 bases between. CDR3 sequence reads: CSAIVYRRQETQYF. The CDR3 DNA sequence: TGCAGTGCTATAGTTTACCGGCGTCAAGAGACCCAGTACTTC.

The J gene is TRBJ1-3, the V gene TRBV12-3 or TRBV12-4; D is unresolved. This CDR3 contains 13 residues. The ends were cut back, 10 bases at V and 3 bases at J, with 13 bases in the middle. The CDR3 DNA follows: TGTGCCACCAGGACTTTGGGTGGAAACACCATATATTTT. Encoded protein: CATRTLGGNTIYF.

This clonotype was picked up a small number of times. The chain links TRBV9 to TRBJ1-1, with 9 bases identical to TRBD1. J lost 3 bases, V lost 3 bases, and 9 bases had no gene match. Germline loops: CDR1 SGDLS, CDR2 YYNGEE. The CDR3 is 16 amino acids. CDR3 nucleotide sequence: TGTGCCAGCAGCGCTCCGACAGGGGGGTGGGACACTGAAGCTTTCTTT. Its translation is CASSAPTGGWDTEAFF.